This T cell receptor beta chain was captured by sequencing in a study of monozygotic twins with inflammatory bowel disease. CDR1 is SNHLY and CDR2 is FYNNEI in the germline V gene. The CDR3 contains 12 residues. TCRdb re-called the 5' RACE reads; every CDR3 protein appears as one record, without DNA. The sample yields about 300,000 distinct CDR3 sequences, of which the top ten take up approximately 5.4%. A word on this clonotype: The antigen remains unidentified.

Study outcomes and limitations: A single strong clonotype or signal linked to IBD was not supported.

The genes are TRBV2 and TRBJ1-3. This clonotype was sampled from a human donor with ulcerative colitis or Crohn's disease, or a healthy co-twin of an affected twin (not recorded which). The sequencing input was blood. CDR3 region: CASVAVGNTIYF.